The TCR beta chain under discussion was sequenced for a study of blood T cell repertoires in COVID-19. Only in-frame clones appear in the TCRdb table, and some are missing; sequencing was by immunoSEQ multiplex PCR. The data contain hundreds of thousands of clones, roughly 87% of them singletons. The CDR3 contains 13 residues. Germline V lookup: CDR1 MDHEN, CDR2 SYDVKM. Between the trimmed V and J ends, which lost 8 bases and 1 base, there was a span of 9 bases. The study recruited people aged 18 to 89 years across more than 20 US areas. V usage is TRBV28 and J usage is TRBJ2-4; unclear D gene. Sequences were obtained from PBMCs or T cells enriched from blood (not recorded which). The receptor's source is a woman aged 18-30 years who had recovered from COVID-19. CDR3 coding DNA: TGTGCCAGCGGAGATCCTGCCAAAAACATTCAGTACTTC. This encodes CASGDPAKNIQYF.